The 28 T cell receptor beta chains below all came from one sample that was sequenced in a study of blood T cell repertoires in COVID-19. TCRdb keeps only in-frame clones here, not all; method: immunoSEQ multiplex PCR. The profile shows about 260,000 clones, about 91% of them singletons. The sample taken for sequencing was PBMCs or T cells enriched from blood (not recorded which). Receptors originate from a woman aged 40 to 50 with acute COVID-19.

The chain links TRBV4-3 to TRBJ1-1; TRBD1 matches at 8 bases. This CDR3 is built from 15 residues. V shed 3 bases and J 6 bases; nucleotides not matched to a gene: 9. Germline assignment: CDR1 LGHNA and CDR2 YSLEER. The CDR3: CASSQEGAGGAEAFF. Here the CDR3 DNA reads TGCGCCAGCAGCCAGGAAGGTGCAGGGGGCGCTGAAGCTTTCTTT.

This clone was detected once. The V and J genes are TRBV7-9 and TRBJ2-5, with D unresolved. The CDR3 extends over 14 amino acids. Germline V CDR1 and CDR2: SEHNR, FQNEAQ (reference sequence). V was cut by 2 bases and J by 1 base, with 8 bases left in between. DNA of the CDR3: TGTGCCAGCAGCTTACTAACAGCCCAAGAGACCCAGTACTTC. This translates into CASSLLTAQETQYF.

This clone was detected only a few times. This rearrangement joins TRBV6-1 to TRBJ1-4, with no clear D. The CDR3 sequence is 15 residues long. The germline V gene encodes CDR1 MNHNS and CDR2 SASEGT. V was pared by 3 bases and J by 5 bases, with 13 bases between. The CDR3 DNA reads as TGTGCCAGCAGTGATGGCTTGATTAACAATGAAAAACTGTTTTTT. It is translated as CASSDGLINNEKLFF.

The gene calls are TRBV6-5 and TRBJ2-1; 11 positions agree with TRBD2. CDR1 MNHEY and CDR2 SVGAGI come from the germline V gene. With 4 bases clipped from V and 2 bases from J, the junction kept 1 base outside the gene matches. CDR3 length: 15 amino acids. This CDR3 reads CASSLAGGAYNEQFF. The CDR3 region has the DNA TGTGCCAGCAGTTTAGCGGGAGGGGCCTACAATGAGCAGTTCTTC.

This chain connects TRBV6-2 or TRBV6-3 to TRBJ1-1; the D is unclear. Trimming took off 1 base at V and 1 base at J, with 7 bases between the two ends. Germline-derived CDR1 and CDR2 are MNHEY and SVGEGT. This CDR3 region has 14 residues. For the CDR3, the DNA is TGTGCCAGCAGTTACTACGGAGAGAACACTGAAGCTTTCTTT. Its translation is CASSYYGENTEAFF.

This clone appeared a few times. The chain couples TRBV4-2 to TRBJ2-3; TRBD2 matches 10 bases. The germline V gene has CDR1 LGHNA and CDR2 YNFKEQ. The length of the CDR3 is 15 residues. Trimming cost V 1 base and J 4 bases; bases outside gene matches: 2. The CDR3: CASSQGLAGADTQYF. The CDR3, as DNA: TGTGCCAGCAGCCAAGGGCTAGCGGGAGCAGATACGCAGTATTTT.

The V gene is TRBV10-1, the J gene TRBJ2-5, with a tentative D call TRBD2 (6 bases). The CDR3 contains 13 residues. Per germline, CDR1 WNHNN and CDR2 SYGVQD (reference sequence). V gave up 5 bases and J gave up 5 bases, with 12 bases separating them. In nucleotides, the CDR3 is TGCGCCAGCAGTTTGGGGGGTGGTGAGACCCAGTACTTC. Translated: CASSLGGGETQYF.

The chain recombines TRBV29-1 with TRBJ1-1, with 8 bases lining up with TRBD1. The trim removed 8 bases at V and 2 bases at J, leaving 7 bases unmatched. Germline V gene lookup returns CDR1 SQVTM and CDR2 ANQGSEA. This CDR3 region has 13 residues. Here the CDR3 DNA reads TGCAGCTCCCGGACAGGGTCAAACACTGAAGCTTTCTTT. Its protein is CSSRTGSNTEAFF.

The DNA for the CDR3 is TGCGCCAGCAGCTTCACGGGGTTTGATGAAAAACTGTTTTTT. It is translated as CASSFTGFDEKLFF. The rearrangement links TRBV5-1 to TRBJ1-4; D gene uncertain. V dropped 2 bases and J dropped 6 bases, with 11 bases sitting between them. CDR3 length equals 14 residues. The germline V gene has CDR1 SGHRS and CDR2 YFSETQ.

This clone has more than one count but fewer than ten. The V call is TRBV10-3, the J call TRBJ2-1; TRBD2 matches at 10 bases. The CDR3 length is 16 residues. With 6 bases clipped from V and 8 bases from J, the junction kept 13 bases outside the gene matches. CDR1 is ENHRY and CDR2 is SYGVKD in the germline V gene. The CDR3 sequence is CAIRPKSGRAWDEQFF. In DNA, the CDR3 is TGTGCCATCAGACCCAAAAGCGGGAGGGCCTGGGATGAGCAGTTCTTC.

This chain joins TRBV28 and TRBJ2-5; D gene unclear. This CDR3 is 13 amino acids long. Germline V lookup: CDR1 MDHEN, CDR2 SYDVKM. With 7 bases removed from V and 1 base from J, the gap between germline ends came to 10 bases. In DNA form, the CDR3 reads TGTGCCAGCACCCCCGGGTCCCAAGAGACCCAGTACTTC. It codes for CASTPGSQETQYF. Looking up the rest from reference TRBV28 and TRBJ2-5 gives the full variable domain: DVKVTQSSRYLVKRTGEKVFLECVQDMDHENMFWYRQDPGLGLRLIYFSYDVKMKEKGDIPEGYSVSREKKERFSLILESASTNQTSMYLCASTPGSQETQYFGPGTRLLVL.

This clone has more than one count but fewer than ten. This chain joins TRBV12-3 or TRBV12-4 and TRBJ1-1; D unclear. V was cut by 7 bases and J by 5 bases, with 11 bases left in between. The CDR3 loop spans 12 amino acids. CDR3 sequence (DNA): TGTGCCAGCATGCCCAGATGGACTGAAGCTTTCTTT. As protein: CASMPRWTEAFF.

V is TRBV10-3 and J is TRBJ2-5, with TRBD1 matching 7 bases. J gave up 1 base and V 4 bases, and 9 bases lay outside the gene matches. From germline, CDR1 is ENHRY and CDR2 SYGVKD. The CDR3 has 16 amino acids. CDR3 region: CAISAAGDRFQETQYF. The CDR3 region has the DNA TGTGCCATCAGTGCCGCTGGGGACAGATTCCAAGAGACCCAGTACTTC.

The chain links TRBV30 to TRBJ1-2; D ambiguous. This CDR3 comprises 13 residues. V was shortened by 5 bases and J by 2 bases, with 12 bases between the two germline ends. Germline CDR1 is GTSNPN and CDR2 is SVGIG (reference sequence). CDR3 in DNA: TGTGCCTGGGCCACTACAAGCAACTATGGCTACACCTTC. Translation gives CAWATTSNYGYTF.

The chain has TRBV6-5 and TRBJ2-1; no clear D. Trimming pared 5 bases from V and 2 bases from J, leaving 10 bases between. This CDR3 region has 14 residues. The germline V gene has CDR1 MNHEY and CDR2 SVGAGI. The CDR3 spells CASSRRVTYNEQFF. In DNA form, the CDR3 reads TGTGCCAGCAGTCGACGGGTTACCTACAATGAGCAGTTCTTC.

This clone was recorded only once. The chain combines TRBV5-1 with TRBJ2-5; TRBD2 aligns across 8 bases. V lost 0 bases, J lost 5 bases, and 6 bases stayed unmatched. The CDR3 has 15 residues. Germline-derived CDR1 and CDR2 are SGHRS and YFSETQ. DNA for the CDR3: TGCGCCAGCAGCTTGGGTTCAGCGGGAGAGGAGACCCAGTACTTC. This sequence encodes CASSLGSAGEETQYF.

The rearrangement links TRBV11-2 to TRBJ2-1; D is ambiguous. This CDR3 is built from 15 residues. The germline V and J ends were trimmed by 4 bases and 2 bases, with 12 bases remaining between them. Per the germline V gene, CDR1 is SGHAT and CDR2 is FQNNGV. Here the CDR3 DNA reads TGTGCCAGCAGCTGGGCCAAAACGACCTACAATGAGCAGTTCTTC. Amino acid sequence: CASSWAKTTYNEQFF.

V usage is TRBV3-1 (or the pseudogene TRBV3-2) and J usage is TRBJ2-2; weak D call: TRBD2 (6 bases). Germline CDR1 reads LGHDT; CDR2 reads YNNKEL (reference sequence). CDR3 size: 15 residues. V was cut by 1 base and J by 0 bases, with 6 bases left in between. This CDR3 reads CASSQGTTNTGELFF. CDR3 nucleotides: TGTGCCAGCAGCCAAGGGACTACGAACACCGGGGAGCTGTTTTTT.

DNA of the CDR3: TGTGCCAGCAGCGAGGGACTAGCGGGAGGCCTCTTTAGAGAGACCCAGTACTTC. Translating it yields CASSEGLAGGLFRETQYF. The V call is TRBV9, the J call TRBJ2-5, with 15 bases identical to TRBD2. Germline CDR1 reads SGDLS; CDR2 reads YYNGEE. This CDR3 spans 18 amino acids. V was clipped by 3 bases and J by 4 bases; unmatched bases: 10.

The rearrangement joins TRBV19 to TRBJ2-7; TRBD1 matches at 7 bases. There are 14 residues in the CDR3. The ends lost 7 bases at V and 0 bases at J; junction bases unmatched: 6. Germline loops: CDR1 LNHDA, CDR2 SQIVND (reference sequence). Written as DNA, the CDR3 is TGTGCCAGTAAACAGGGGCTCAGCTCCTACGAGCAGTACGTC. Protein product: CASKQGLSSYEQYV.

The V call is TRBV19, the J call TRBJ2-1, with 13 bases aligning to TRBD2. Germline CDR1 and CDR2: LNHDA and SQIVND (reference sequence). Trimming removed 1 base from V and 8 bases from J; junction bases left unmatched: 8. The CDR3 covers 17 residues. The CDR3 DNA reads as TGTGCCAGTAGTATAGCCGGACTAGCGGGAGATTTGTATGAGCAGTTCTTC. Amino acids: CASSIAGLAGDLYEQFF.

This clone was seen a single time. This chain joins TRBV7-6 and TRBJ2-1; 12 nucleotides match TRBD2. CDR1 is SGHVS and CDR2 is FNYEAQ in the germline V gene. The CDR3 spans 21 residues. V dropped 5 bases and J dropped 0; count of bases not matched to a gene: 17. For the CDR3, the DNA is TGTGCCAGCAGCCTCGACTGGGGGACTAGCGGGTTCTTGAGCTCCTACAATGAGCAGTTCTTC. Translated: CASSLDWGTSGFLSSYNEQFF.

The chain recombines TRBV19 with TRBJ2-5; 7 bases agree with TRBD1. V dropped 2 bases and J dropped 3; count of bases not matched to a gene: 3. CDR3 size: 14 residues. Per germline, CDR1 LNHDA and CDR2 SQIVND (reference sequence). CDR3 sequence: CASSISGTEETQYF. CDR3 nucleotide sequence: TGTGCCAGTAGTATATCCGGGACAGAAGAGACCCAGTACTTC.

The rearrangement joins TRBV3-1 (or the pseudogene TRBV3-2) to TRBJ2-1; 10 positions agree with TRBD2. Germline CDR1 is LGHDT and CDR2 is YNNKEL (reference sequence). There are 15 residues in the CDR3. V lost 6 bases, J lost 3 bases, and 5 bases stayed unmatched. DNA of the CDR3: TGTGCCAGCAGAAAAGCGGGAGGGATCTACAATGAGCAGTTCTTC. Its protein product is CASRKAGGIYNEQFF.

This clone was detected only once. The rearrangement uses TRBV14 and TRBJ1-1; D unclear. Germline V CDR1 and CDR2: SGHDN, FVKESK. This CDR3 has 13 residues. The V end lost 5 bases, the J end lost 0 bases, and 7 bases lay between the germline ends. CDR3 sequence (DNA): TGTGCCAGCAGCGAGGGCTTGAACACTGAAGCTTTCTTT. As protein: CASSEGLNTEAFF.

This rearrangement joins TRBV7-9 to TRBJ2-6; D not certain. Trimming took 1 base from V and 1 from J, leaving 5 bases between them. Looked up from germline, CDR1 is SEHNR and CDR2 is FQNEAQ (reference sequence). The CDR3 loop spans 15 amino acids. CDR3 nucleotides: TGTGCCAGCAGCTTAGACGGGTCTGGGGCCAACGTCCTGACTTTC. Encoded protein: CASSLDGSGANVLTF.

The chain couples TRBV30 to TRBJ1-3; 7 nucleotides align to TRBD1. Per the germline V gene, CDR1 is GTSNPN and CDR2 is SVGIG (reference sequence). V shed 1 base, J shed 0 bases, and the junction held 6 bases outside the gene matches. This CDR3 region has 16 residues. DNA for the CDR3: TGTGCCTGGAGTGAATTCGGGACAGCCTCTGGAAACACCATATATTTT. Protein: CAWSEFGTASGNTIYF.

The chain couples TRBV2 to TRBJ1-1; TRBD1 is a possible D gene (5 bases). Germline CDR1 is SNHLY and CDR2 is FYNNEI. The CDR3 covers 14 residues. The V and J ends lost 4 bases and 5 bases respectively, with 14 bases between them. The CDR3 nucleotides read TGTGCCAGCAGTGCGGGGCCTGGAGGGACTGAAGCTTTCTTT. This translates into CASSAGPGGTEAFF.